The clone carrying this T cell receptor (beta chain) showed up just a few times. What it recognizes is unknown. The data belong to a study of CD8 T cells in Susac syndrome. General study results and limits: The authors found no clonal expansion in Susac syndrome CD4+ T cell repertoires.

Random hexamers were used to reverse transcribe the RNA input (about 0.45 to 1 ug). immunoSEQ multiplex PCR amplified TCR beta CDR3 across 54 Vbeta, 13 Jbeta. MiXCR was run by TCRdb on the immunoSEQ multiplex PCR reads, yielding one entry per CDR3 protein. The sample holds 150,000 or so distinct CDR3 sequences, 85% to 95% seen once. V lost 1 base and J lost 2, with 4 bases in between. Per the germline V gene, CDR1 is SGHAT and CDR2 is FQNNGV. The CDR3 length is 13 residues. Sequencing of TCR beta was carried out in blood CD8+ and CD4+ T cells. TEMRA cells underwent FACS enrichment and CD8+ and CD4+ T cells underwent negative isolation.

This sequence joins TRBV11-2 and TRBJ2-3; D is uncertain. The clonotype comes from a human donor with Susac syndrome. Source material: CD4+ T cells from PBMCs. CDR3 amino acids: CASSLGYTDTQYF. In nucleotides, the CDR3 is TGTGCCAGCAGCTTAGGTTACACAGATACGCAGTATTTT.